The 10 T cell receptor beta chains presented below share a single source sample, sequenced in a study of blood T cell repertoires in COVID-19. Repertoires were generated with immunoSEQ multiplex PCR, while TCRdb's copy carries only in-frame clones and drops some. The sample carries about 250,000 clones, about four fifths recorded once. The sequencing input was peripheral blood. The receptors originated from a man aged 45-65 years with active or convalescent COVID-19.

In this sample, this clone turned up once. The chain carries TRBV15 and TRBJ1-3; tentative D call: TRBD1 (6 bases). The CDR3 is 18 amino acids. Germline CDR1 LNHNV, CDR2 YYDKDF (reference sequence). V was pared by 0 bases and J by 1 base, with 16 bases between. CDR3 nucleotide sequence: TGTGCCACCAGCAGAGACTTGATGGGGGCGTTTTCTGGAAACACCATATATTTT. Translated, it gives CATSRDLMGAFSGNTIYF. Full variable domain (remainder filled in from reference TRBV15 and TRBJ1-3): DAMVIQNPRYQVTQFGKPVTLSCSQTLNHNVMYWYQQKSSQAPKLLFHYYDKDFNNEADTPDNFQSRRPNTSFCFLDIRSPGLGDTAMYLCATSRDLMGAFSGNTIYFGEGSWLTVV.

The CDR3 DNA reads as TGTGCCTGTCAGGGGGTGGCTCAGCCCCAGCATTTT. Its protein product is CACQGVAQPQHF. The J gene is TRBJ1-5, the V gene TRBV19; 7 nucleotides match TRBD1. V shed 11 bases, J shed 6 bases, and the junction held 7 bases outside the gene matches. CDR1 is LNHDA, CDR2 SQIVND, per germline (reference sequence). The CDR3 is 12 residues long.

The chain joins TRBV28 to TRBJ1-1; D perhaps matches TRBD1 (5 bases). V lost 5 bases to trimming and J lost 7 bases, with 14 bases between them. The CDR3 is 13 residues long. CDR1 is MDHEN, CDR2 SYDVKM, per germline. The CDR3 is CASSPTDSIEAFF. DNA for the CDR3: TGTGCCAGCAGTCCAACTGACAGTATTGAAGCTTTCTTT.

The sample holds a few counts of this clone. The chain recombines TRBV27 with TRBJ1-5; TRBD1 matches 7 bases. Germline V lookup: CDR1 MNHEY, CDR2 SMNVEV (reference sequence). The CDR3 is 15 residues long. J lost 6 bases, V lost 8 bases, and 13 bases had no gene match. CDR3 protein: CASLQGQARGQPQHF. For the CDR3, the DNA is TGTGCCAGCCTCCAAGGACAGGCAAGGGGTCAGCCCCAGCATTTT.

J is TRBJ1-2 and V is TRBV30; D is unresolved. The germline V gene has CDR1 GTSNPN and CDR2 SVGIG (reference sequence). This CDR3 region has 11 residues. V was clipped by 8 bases and J by 8 bases, with 15 bases between them. The CDR3 nucleotides read TGTGCCCAGACTCTCTCGGGGGGCTACACCTTC. This translates into CAQTLSGGYTF.

The chain carries TRBV3-1 (or the pseudogene TRBV3-2) and TRBJ2-1, with 10 bases that match TRBD2. Germline-derived CDR1 and CDR2 are LGHDT and YNNKEL (reference sequence). This CDR3 contains 15 residues. The V gene end was trimmed by 4 bases and the J gene end by 8 bases; junction bases not matched to a gene: 8. The CDR3 DNA sequence: TGTGCCAGCAGCCCCCGAGCGGGGGGGCCTCATGAGCAGTTCTTC. The encoded protein is CASSPRAGGPHEQFF.

This sequence joins TRBV28 and TRBJ1-1, with a possible D match to TRBD1 (5 bases). The CDR3 is made up of 16 amino acids. The V gene's germline CDR1 is MDHEN and CDR2 SYDVKM. The V end was cut by 5 bases, the J end by 4 bases, with 20 bases between. CDR3 DNA sequence: TGTGCCAGCAGTCCTATTATGTTAGGCCAGGGCACTGAAGCTTTCTTT. This sequence encodes CASSPIMLGQGTEAFF.

The genes are TRBV5-6 and TRBJ2-7, with TRBD2 identical over 14 bases. This CDR3 contains 16 residues. Germline V gene sequence: CDR1 SGHDT, CDR2 YYEEEE. V shed 4 bases, J shed 5 bases, and the junction held 8 bases outside the gene matches. The CDR3 sequence is CASSPLGLAGGHEQYF. In DNA, the CDR3 is TGTGCCAGCAGCCCCCTAGGACTAGCGGGGGGCCACGAGCAGTACTTC.

The J gene is TRBJ1-2, the V gene TRBV29-1, with 9 bases fitting TRBD1. V was clipped by 3 bases and J by 7 bases; unmatched bases: 9. The CDR3 runs 14 residues. In germline, CDR1 is SQVTM, CDR2 ANQGSEA. The CDR3: CSVETTGGISGYTF. CDR3 DNA: TGCAGCGTTGAGACGACAGGGGGAATAAGTGGCTACACCTTC.

In its sample, this clone was seen a few times. One end of the junction does not line up with germline, which may come from a read error. The rearrangement uses TRBV5-1 and TRBJ2-1; 10 bases fit TRBD2. Germline V gene lookup returns CDR1 SGHRS and CDR2 YFSETQ. The CDR3 is made up of 15 amino acids. The CDR3, as DNA: TGCGCCAGCAGCTCTGGACTAGCGGCCTACGATGAGCAGTTCTTC. Its translation is CASSSGLAAYDEQFF.